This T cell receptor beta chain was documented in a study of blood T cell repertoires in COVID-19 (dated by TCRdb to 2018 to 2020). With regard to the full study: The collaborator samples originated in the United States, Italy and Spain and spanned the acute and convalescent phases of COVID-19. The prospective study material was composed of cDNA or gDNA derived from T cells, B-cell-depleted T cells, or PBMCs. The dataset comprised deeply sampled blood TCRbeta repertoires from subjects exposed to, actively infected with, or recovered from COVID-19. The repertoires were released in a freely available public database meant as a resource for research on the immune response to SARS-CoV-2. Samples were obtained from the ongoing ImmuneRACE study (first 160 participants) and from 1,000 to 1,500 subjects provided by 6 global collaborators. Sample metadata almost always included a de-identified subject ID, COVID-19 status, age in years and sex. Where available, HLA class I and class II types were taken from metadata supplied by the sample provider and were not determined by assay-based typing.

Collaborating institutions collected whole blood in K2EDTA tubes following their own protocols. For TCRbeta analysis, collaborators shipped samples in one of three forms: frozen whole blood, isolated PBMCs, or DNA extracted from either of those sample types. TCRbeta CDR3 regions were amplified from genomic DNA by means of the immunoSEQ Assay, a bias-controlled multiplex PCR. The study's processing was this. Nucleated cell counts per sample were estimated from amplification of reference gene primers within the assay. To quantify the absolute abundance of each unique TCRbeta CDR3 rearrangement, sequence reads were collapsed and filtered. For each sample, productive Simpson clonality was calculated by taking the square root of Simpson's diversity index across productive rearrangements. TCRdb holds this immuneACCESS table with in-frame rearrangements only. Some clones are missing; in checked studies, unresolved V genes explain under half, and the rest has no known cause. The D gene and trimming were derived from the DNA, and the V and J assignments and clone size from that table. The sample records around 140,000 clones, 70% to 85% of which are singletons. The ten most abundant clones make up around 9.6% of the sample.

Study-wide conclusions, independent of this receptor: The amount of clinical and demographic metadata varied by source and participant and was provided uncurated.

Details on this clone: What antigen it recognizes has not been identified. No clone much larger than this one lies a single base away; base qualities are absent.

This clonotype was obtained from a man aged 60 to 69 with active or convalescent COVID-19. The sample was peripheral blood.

The CDR3 protein: CASSYYGGYNEQFF. The DNA sequence is given as TGTGCCAGCAGTTACTACGGGGGCTACAATGAGCAGTTCTTC. This chain is built from TRBV6-6 and TRBJ2-1; matching of 6 bases hints at TRBD2 as the D gene. The CDR3 covers 14 residues, taking in both the cysteine and the phenylalanine. Solely the CDR3 DNA is kept, with 42 bases framed from the first base. CDR1 and CDR2 (MNHNY, SVGAGI) derive from the germline V gene (reference sequence). Relative to germline, V is 1 base shorter and J is 3 bases shorter, with 7 bases between their ends.